This TCR beta chain comes out of a study of shared clonotypes between healthy human individuals. Study in general: Donors had three CD4 naive, three CD4 memory, two CD8 naive and one CD8 memory plate apiece.

DNA at about 190 ng, 25,000 to 30,000 T cell genomes, went into sorted-subset replicate PCRs. Method: immunoSEQ multiplex PCR; TCRdb's copy keeps in-frame clones and lacks some. The table shows hundreds of thousands of clones, with around 96% occurring only once. Findings and limits, study-wide: About 5% of naive CD4 clonotypes were shared across several donors. Clonotype sharing among donors likely depends on sequencing depth.

A remark on this clone: What it recognizes is unknown.

The ends were cut back, 0 bases at V and 5 bases at J, with 8 bases in the middle. There are 13 residues in the CDR3. Germline V gene lookup returns CDR1 GTSNPN and CDR2 SVGIG (reference sequence). The receptor was derived from a woman in her 30s in good health. Sequenced sample: naive CD4+ T cells sorted from blood. Documented subset: CD45RA+ positively selected. V gene TRBV30 combines with J gene TRBJ1-5; no definite D call. Here the CDR3 DNA reads TGTGCCTGGAGTGTAAACACCGATCAGCCCCAGCATTTT. Its protein is CAWSVNTDQPQHF.